This TCR beta chain was obtained from a study of spatial heterogeneity in lung cancer. Study in general: Taken at a median of about 2 years after resection, follow-up PBMC samples underwent sequencing when available. In the raw reads, each unique TCR and UMI combination was present more than ten times on average.

TCRdb used MiXCR to reprocess the 5' RACE reads, holding one entry per CDR3 protein. The table has more than 95,000 distinct CDR3 sequences, 12% seen once. V dropped 0 bases and J dropped 5 bases, with 10 bases sitting between them. CDR3 length: 13 residues. CDR1 DFQATT and CDR2 SNEGSKA come from the germline V gene (reference sequence). Worth noting for this clonotype: The antigen remains unidentified.

Notes on the study in general: Ubiquitous expanded tumor TCRs surfaced in blood more at resection than they did at follow-up.

Time point of the sample: blood at routine non-recurrence follow-up after resection. Researchers sequenced whole RNA taken from tumor, nontumor lung or frozen PBMC without sorting. The TCR was taken from a male donor with early-stage non-small cell lung cancer. Source: PBMCs, taken at follow-up. The rearrangement uses TRBV20-1 and TRBJ2-5; D is unclear. CDR3: CSARDPPIETQYF. The CDR3 DNA sequence: TGCAGTGCTAGAGATCCTCCAATTGAGACCCAGTACTTC.